These 29 T cell receptor beta chains originate from one sample sequenced in a study of cytotoxic CD8 clonotypes in ibrutinib-treated CLL. Some clones are missing from TCRdb's copy, which holds only in-frame ones; the method was immunoSEQ multiplex PCR. The sample lists tens of thousands of clones; 90% were seen once. The starting material was PBMCs, obtained after 12 months of ibrutinib treatment. The receptor source for this set is a human donor with chronic lymphocytic leukemia.

The chain employs TRBV5-1 and TRBJ2-1; TRBD2 matches 9 bases. This CDR3 contains 16 residues. Trimming at V came to 3 bases and at J to 4 bases, leaving 8 bases not matched to a gene. CDR1 and CDR2 from the germline V gene are SGHRS and YFSETQ. CDR3 amino acids: CASSSPPGLAYNEQFF. The CDR3 bases are TGCGCCAGCAGCTCTCCACCGGGACTAGCATACAATGAGCAGTTCTTC.

The genes are TRBV18 and TRBJ1-1; D possibly corresponds to TRBD1 (6 bases). This CDR3 is built from 14 residues. Germline-derived CDR1 and CDR2 are KGHSH and LQKENI. V was trimmed by 4 bases and J by 3 bases, leaving 12 bases between them. This chain's CDR3 is CASSLQGFDTEAFF. The CDR3 DNA sequence: TGTGCCAGCTCACTTCAGGGGTTCGACACTGAAGCTTTCTTT.

V and J are TRBV11-3 and TRBJ1-1; 7 nucleotides agree with TRBD1. With V trimmed by 2 bases and J by 1 base, 1 base remained unmatched. Germline CDR1 is SGHNT and CDR2 is YENEEA. This CDR3 comprises 14 residues. The CDR3, as DNA: TGTGCCAGCAGCTTAAACAGGGGGAACACTGAAGCTTTCTTT. It specifies CASSLNRGNTEAFF.

This chain joins TRBV19 and TRBJ2-7; 14 positions match TRBD2. Germline CDR1 is LNHDA and CDR2 is SQIVND (reference sequence). CDR3 length: 16 amino acids. Trimming took 5 bases from V and 4 from J; bases not matched to a gene: 7. CDR3 loop: CASSPRTSGRTYEQYF. The DNA for the CDR3 is TGTGCCAGTAGTCCTCGGACTAGCGGGAGGACTTACGAGCAGTACTTC.

This rearrangement joins TRBV2 to TRBJ2-7; D possibly corresponds to TRBD2 (5 bases). CDR3 length: 15 residues. The germline V and J ends were trimmed by 4 bases and 0 bases, with 13 bases remaining between them. Per germline, CDR1 SNHLY and CDR2 FYNNEI. CDR3 nucleotides: TGTGCCAGCAGTGCAGAGGGAGACACCTCCTACGAGCAGTACTTC. Protein: CASSAEGDTSYEQYF. The variable domain in full, with the rest retrieved from reference TRBV2 and TRBJ2-7, is EPEVTQTPSHQVTQMGQEVILRCVPISNHLYFYWYRQILGQKVEFLVSFYNNEISEKSEIFDDQFSVERPDGSNFTLKIRSTKLEDSAMYFCASSAEGDTSYEQYFGPGTRLTVT.

The V gene is TRBV28, the J gene TRBJ1-2, with D hard to call. V lost 1 base to trimming and J lost 4 bases, with 10 bases between them. This CDR3 spans 14 amino acids. Germline CDR1 is MDHEN and CDR2 is SYDVKM. CDR3 loop: CASSLLVSTYGYTF. The CDR3 DNA is TGTGCCAGCAGTTTATTGGTCAGCACCTATGGCTACACCTTC.

This chain joins TRBV18 and TRBJ2-4; 11 nucleotides match TRBD2. This CDR3 is built from 18 residues. V dropped 8 bases and J dropped 0; count of bases not matched to a gene: 12. The germline V gene has CDR1 KGHSH and CDR2 LQKENI. As DNA, the CDR3 is TGTGCCAGCGCAATTGGACTAGCGGGTGGTAAAGCCAAAAACATTCAGTACTTC. The encoded protein is CASAIGLAGGKAKNIQYF. The variable domain in full, with the rest retrieved from reference TRBV18 and TRBJ2-4, is NAGVMQNPRHLVRRRGQEARLRCSPMKGHSHVYWYRQLPEEGLKFMVYLQKENIIDESGMPKERFSAEFPKEGPSILRIQQVVRGDSAAYFCASAIGLAGGKAKNIQYFGAGTRLSVL.

This chain links TRBV7-2 with TRBJ1-2; 10 bases align to TRBD1. With V trimmed by 1 base and J by 3 bases, 5 bases remained unmatched. The germline gives CDR1 SGHTA, CDR2 FQGNSA. The CDR3 extends over 16 amino acids. Here the CDR3 reads CASSLGGQGRDYGYTF. CDR3 DNA sequence: TGTGCCAGCAGCTTAGGGGGACAGGGGCGGGACTATGGCTACACCTTC.

The chain carries TRBV11-2 and TRBJ1-1; tentatively, D is TRBD1 (5 bases). Trimming cost V 5 bases and J 6 bases, with 19 bases left between them. Germline values: CDR1 SGHAT, CDR2 FQNNGV. This CDR3 is 15 amino acids long. The CDR3: CASSPSRAISAEAFF. CDR3 DNA: TGTGCCAGCAGCCCCAGCAGGGCCATTAGCGCTGAAGCTTTCTTT.

V usage is TRBV4-2 and J usage is TRBJ2-1; 7 bases map to TRBD2. The V gene end was trimmed by 2 bases and the J gene end by 6 bases; junction bases not matched to a gene: 10. CDR3 length: 16 residues. Germline V lookup: CDR1 LGHNA, CDR2 YNFKEQ. CDR3 nucleotides: TGTGCCAGCAGCCAACCCACCCCAACTAGCGCCAATGAGCAGTTCTTC. The encoded protein is CASSQPTPTSANEQFF.

CDR3 nucleotide sequence: TGTGCCAGTAGTATAGTCGAAGGGGGCTACACCTTC. Amino acids: CASSIVEGGYTF. The chain uses TRBV19 and TRBJ1-2; no clear D gene. Per germline, CDR1 LNHDA and CDR2 SQIVND (reference sequence). The CDR3 covers 12 residues. V lost 1 base to trimming and J lost 8 bases, with 8 bases between them.

This clone was counted a single time. The V gene is TRBV27, the J gene TRBJ2-1; no reliable D call. V lost 8 bases to trimming and J lost 4 bases, with 18 bases between them. Germline V gene sequence: CDR1 MNHEY, CDR2 SMNVEV (reference sequence). There are 15 residues in the CDR3. The CDR3 spells CASLLSFEYYNEQFF. DNA for the CDR3: TGTGCCAGCCTCCTCAGCTTCGAGTATTACAATGAGCAGTTCTTC.

This chain links TRBV5-1 with TRBJ2-7; 11 bases fit TRBD2. The J segment lost 4 bases and the V segment lost 3 bases, leaving 15 bases of the junction unmatched. Germline CDR1 reads SGHRS; CDR2 reads YFSETQ. The CDR3 loop spans 18 amino acids. As DNA, the CDR3 is TGCGCCAGCAGCTGGAAGACTAGCGGGGACACAGAAGCATACGAGCAGTACTTC. This encodes CASSWKTSGDTEAYEQYF. The whole variable domain, remainder taken from reference TRBV5-1 and TRBJ2-7, is KAGVTQTPRYLIKTRGQQVTLSCSPISGHRSVSWYQQTPGQGLQFLFEYFSETQRNKGNFPGRFSGRQFSNSRSEMNVSTLELGDSALYLCASSWKTSGDTEAYEQYFGPGTRLTVT.

The CDR3 DNA reads TGCGCCAGCAGCCAATTTGGAGACCCCCTTAGCAATCAGCCCCAGCATTTT. Amino acids: CASSQFGDPLSNQPQHF. V is TRBV4-1 and J is TRBJ1-5; D remains unclear. V was clipped by 2 bases and J by 0 bases, with 14 bases between them. The CDR3 is made up of 17 amino acids. Germline V gene data show CDR1 as MGHRA and CDR2 as YSYEKL.

J is TRBJ2-3 and V is TRBV13; D may be TRBD1 or TRBD2 (5 bases each). V was pared by 5 bases and J by 4 bases, with 13 bases between. This CDR3 comprises 14 residues. Germline V gene data show CDR1 as PRHDT and CDR2 as FYEKMQ (reference sequence). The chain's CDR3 is CASSTILGADTQYF. In DNA form, the CDR3 reads TGTGCCAGCAGCACTATCCTGGGGGCAGATACGCAGTATTTT.

This clone was seen a handful of times. V is TRBV23-1 and J is TRBJ1-3, with D tentatively TRBD1 (6 bases). TRBV23-1 is recorded as an ORF, its role being uncertain. The CDR3 covers 13 residues. Trimming cost V 4 bases and J 4 bases, with 8 bases left between them. The CDR3 bases are TGCGCCAGCAGTCCAGGGGCAGGAAACACCATATATTTT. As protein: CASSPGAGNTIYF.

The chain is built from TRBV7-9 and TRBJ2-1; D possibly uses TRBD1 or TRBD2 (5 bases each). The CDR3 runs to 15 residues. The germline V gene encodes CDR1 SEHNR and CDR2 FQNEAQ (reference sequence). V was cut by 6 bases and J by 1 base, with 13 bases left in between. In DNA, the CDR3 is TGTGCCAGCAGTCCACCGGGACCTTCCTACAATGAGCAGTTCTTC. Its translation is CASSPPGPSYNEQFF.

The rearrangement links TRBV28 to TRBJ2-7; the match to TRBD2 covers 7 bases. V was clipped by 6 bases and J by 3 bases; unmatched bases: 11. CDR3 size: 15 residues. Germline values: CDR1 MDHEN, CDR2 SYDVKM. CDR3 DNA: TGTGCCAGCAGCGAAGCCAGCGGGGACCTCTACGAGCAGTACTTC. Amino acid sequence: CASSEASGDLYEQYF. The full variable domain, in which reference TRBV28 and TRBJ2-7 provide the parts outside the CDR3, is DVKVTQSSRYLVKRTGEKVFLECVQDMDHENMFWYRQDPGLGLRLIYFSYDVKMKEKGDIPEGYSVSREKKERFSLILESASTNQTSMYLCASSEASGDLYEQYFGPGTRLTVT.

The chain recombines TRBV15 with TRBJ2-7; a possible D gene is TRBD2 (7 bases). Germline lookup yields CDR1 LNHNV and CDR2 YYDKDF (reference sequence). Trimming removed 1 base at V and 3 bases at J, with 13 bases between. This CDR3 has 15 amino acids. CDR3 in amino acids: CATSRVWGGRYEQYF. The CDR3 nucleotides are TGTGCCACCAGCAGAGTTTGGGGGGGGCGCTACGAGCAGTACTTC.

The V gene is TRBV27, the J gene TRBJ2-2, with 7 bases identical to TRBD2. V gave up 3 bases and J gave up 5 bases; unmatched junction bases: 9. Germline V gene sequence: CDR1 MNHEY, CDR2 SMNVEV (reference sequence). CDR3 length: 16 amino acids. CDR3 bases: TGTGCCAGCAGTTTGAGGGCGGGGGTCGGGACCGGGGAGCTGTTTTTT. Residues: CASSLRAGVGTGELFF.

The CDR3 sequence is CSVKGTSNGYTF. CDR3 sequence (DNA): TGCAGCGTGAAAGGGACATCCAATGGCTACACCTTC. The J gene is TRBJ1-2, the V gene TRBV29-1; a possible D gene is TRBD1 (6 bases). V was clipped by 6 bases and J by 6 bases, with 14 bases between them. This CDR3 is built from 12 residues. Germline V CDR1 and CDR2: SQVTM, ANQGSEA.

Details on this clone: A read error may account for a junction end that differs from germline. J is TRBJ1-4 and V is TRBV19, with 8 bases aligning to TRBD1. Germline CDR1 reads LNHDA; CDR2 reads SQIVND (reference sequence). This CDR3 region has 14 residues. CDR3 in amino acids: CVSSTDRESEKLFF. The CDR3 DNA reads as TGTGTCAGTAGTACGGACAGGGAATCGGAAAAACTGTTTTTT.

The chain recombines TRBV27 with TRBJ1-5, with a weak D call TRBD1 (5 bases). The CDR3 loop spans 12 amino acids. Germline CDR1 reads MNHEY; CDR2 reads SMNVEV (reference sequence). V dropped 8 bases and J dropped 7 bases, with 12 bases sitting between them. The CDR3, as DNA: TGTGCCAGCGCGGGGGGAAACCAGCCCCAGCATTTT. This encodes CASAGGNQPQHF.

The chain uses TRBV25-1 and TRBJ2-2; 10 positions agree with TRBD2. CDR3 length: 14 residues. Germline V CDR1 and CDR2: MGHDK, SYGVNS. Trimming cost V 9 bases and J 6 bases; bases outside gene matches: 7. For the CDR3, the DNA is TGTGCCAGTAGCGGGAGGAGGTCTGCCGGGGAGCTGTTTTTT. Protein product: CASSGRRSAGELFF.

The chain carries TRBV12-5 and TRBJ1-2; TRBD1 might be the D (5 bases). Germline V CDR1 and CDR2: LGHNT, FRNRAP. Deletions cut 2 bases from V and 0 bases from J, with 13 bases between. CDR3 length equals 16 residues. CDR3 sequence reads: CASGLTLGRANYGYTF. The CDR3 nucleotides are TGTGCTAGTGGTTTGACTTTGGGGCGCGCTAACTATGGCTACACCTTC.

This clone showed up just once. V and J are TRBV6-5 and TRBJ2-6, with D unclear. Germline V lookup: CDR1 MNHEY, CDR2 SVGAGI. This CDR3 spans 15 amino acids. With 0 bases removed from V and 0 bases from J, the gap between germline ends came to 3 bases. CDR3 loop: CASSYSYSGANVLTF. CDR3 in DNA: TGTGCCAGCAGTTACTCGTACTCTGGGGCCAACGTCCTGACTTTC.

The chain has TRBV18 and TRBJ2-2, with D tentatively TRBD2 (7 bases). Germline-derived CDR1 and CDR2 are KGHSH and LQKENI. The length of the CDR3 is 17 residues. Trimming left V 3 bases short and J 5 bases short, with 19 bases between. The CDR3 nucleotides read TGTGCCAGCTCACCTTGGACAGTACGGGACTATACCGGGGAGCTGTTTTTT. Its protein is CASSPWTVRDYTGELFF.

V gene TRBV5-6 combines with J gene TRBJ1-2; 12 bases agree with TRBD1. CDR3 size: 15 residues. With 4 bases clipped from V and 4 bases from J, the junction kept 5 bases outside the gene matches. Germline CDR1 is SGHDT and CDR2 is YYEEEE. The CDR3 loop reads CASSAGTGGVYGYTF. The CDR3 DNA reads as TGTGCCAGCAGCGCCGGGACAGGGGGCGTCTATGGCTACACCTTC.

The rearrangement uses TRBV28 and TRBJ2-7; D remains ambiguous. Germline values: CDR1 MDHEN, CDR2 SYDVKM. The V and J ends lost 5 bases and 4 bases respectively, with 18 bases between them. This CDR3 spans 15 amino acids. The CDR3 DNA reads TGTGCCAGCAGTCCGACGACGGGCCCCAGGTACGAGCAGTACTTC. As protein: CASSPTTGPRYEQYF.